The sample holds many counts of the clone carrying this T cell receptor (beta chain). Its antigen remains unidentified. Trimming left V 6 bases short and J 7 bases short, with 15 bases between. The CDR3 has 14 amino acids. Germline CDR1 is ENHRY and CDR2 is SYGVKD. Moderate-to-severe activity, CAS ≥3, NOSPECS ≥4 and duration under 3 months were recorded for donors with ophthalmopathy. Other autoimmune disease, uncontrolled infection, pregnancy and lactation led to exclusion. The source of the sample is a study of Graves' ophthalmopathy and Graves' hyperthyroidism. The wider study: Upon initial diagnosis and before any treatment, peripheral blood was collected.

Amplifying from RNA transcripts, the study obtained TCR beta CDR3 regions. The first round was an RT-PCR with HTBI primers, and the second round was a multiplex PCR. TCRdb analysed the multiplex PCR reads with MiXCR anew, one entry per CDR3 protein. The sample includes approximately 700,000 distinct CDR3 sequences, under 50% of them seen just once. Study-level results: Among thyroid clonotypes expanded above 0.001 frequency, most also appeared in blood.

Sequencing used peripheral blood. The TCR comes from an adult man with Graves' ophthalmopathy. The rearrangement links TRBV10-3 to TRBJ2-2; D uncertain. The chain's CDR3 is CAIRRSDLGGELFF. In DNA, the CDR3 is TGTGCCATCAGACGATCTGATTTGGGCGGGGAGCTGTTTTTT.